The 2 T cell receptor beta chains below were found in one sample sequenced in a study of blood T cell repertoires in COVID-19. Sequencing used immunoSEQ multiplex PCR; TCRdb keeps in-frame clones, though not all of them. The data contain around 450,000 clones, roughly nine tenths of them seen just once; the ten biggest clones take up about 2.1%. The specimen sequenced was PBMCs or T cells enriched from blood (not recorded which). These receptor sequences come from a woman aged 18-29 years with acute COVID-19.

The V call is TRBV18, the J call TRBJ2-1; TRBD2 agrees at 8 bases. The CDR3 length is 14 residues. Germline V gene lookup returns CDR1 KGHSH and CDR2 LQKENI. After removal of 10 bases from V and 0 bases from J, the junction contained 5 bases not matched to a gene. Here the CDR3 reads CATLGGGSYNEQFF. As DNA, the CDR3 is TGTGCCACCCTCGGGGGGGGCTCCTACAATGAGCAGTTCTTC. The complete variable domain, with remaining parts taken from reference TRBV18 and TRBJ2-1, reads NAGVMQNPRHLVRRRGQEARLRCSPMKGHSHVYWYRQLPEEGLKFMVYLQKENIIDESGMPKERFSAEFPKEGPSILRIQQVVRGDSAAYFCATLGGGSYNEQFFGPGTRLTVL.

The V and J genes are TRBV29-1 and TRBJ1-2; 10 nucleotides match TRBD1. The CDR3 runs to 13 residues. From germline, CDR1 is SQVTM and CDR2 ANQGSEA. V was pared by 6 bases and J by 7 bases, with 8 bases of the junction left unmatched. The CDR3 loop reads CSVAPGTGVGYTF. In nucleotides, the CDR3 is TGCAGCGTCGCACCCGGGACAGGGGTTGGCTACACCTTC.